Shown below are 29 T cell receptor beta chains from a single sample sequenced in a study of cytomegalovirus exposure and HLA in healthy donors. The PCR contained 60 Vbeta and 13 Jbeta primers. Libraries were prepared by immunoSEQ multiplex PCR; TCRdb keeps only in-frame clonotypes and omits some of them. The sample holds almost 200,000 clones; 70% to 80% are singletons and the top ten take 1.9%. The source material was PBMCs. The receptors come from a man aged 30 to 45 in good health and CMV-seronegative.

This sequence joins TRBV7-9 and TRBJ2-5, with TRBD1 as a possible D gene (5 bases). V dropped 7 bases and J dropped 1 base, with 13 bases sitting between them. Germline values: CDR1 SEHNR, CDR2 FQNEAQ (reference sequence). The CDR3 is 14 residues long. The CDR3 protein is CASTRVGPQETQYF. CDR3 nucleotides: TGTGCCAGCACCCGGGTGGGGCCCCAAGAGACCCAGTACTTC.

The DNA of the CDR3 is TGTGCCAGCAGCCCCCAGGGACAGATCAATCAGCCCCAGCATTTT. Its protein product is CASSPQGQINQPQHF. V and J are TRBV7-2 and TRBJ1-5; 7 bases align to TRBD1. J gave up 3 bases and V 5 bases, and 7 bases lay outside the gene matches. The CDR3 contains 15 residues. Per germline, CDR1 SGHTA and CDR2 FQGNSA.

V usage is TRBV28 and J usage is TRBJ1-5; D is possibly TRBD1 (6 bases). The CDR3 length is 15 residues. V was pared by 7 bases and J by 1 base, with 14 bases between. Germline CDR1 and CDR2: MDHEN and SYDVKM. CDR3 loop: CASIRGGRSNQPQHF. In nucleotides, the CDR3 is TGTGCCAGCATCCGAGGGGGTAGGAGCAATCAGCCCCAGCATTTT.

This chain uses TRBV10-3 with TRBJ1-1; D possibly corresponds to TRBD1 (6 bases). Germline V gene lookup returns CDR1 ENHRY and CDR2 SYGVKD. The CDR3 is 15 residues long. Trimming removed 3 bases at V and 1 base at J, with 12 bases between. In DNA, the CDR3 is TGTGCCATCAGTGACAGACAGGAGCCGAACACTGAAGCTTTCTTT. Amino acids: CAISDRQEPNTEAFF.

CDR3 protein: CASSLRGPGQPQHF. The CDR3 nucleotides read TGTGCCAGCAGCCTCAGGGGGCCGGGACAGCCCCAGCATTTT. This chain connects TRBV5-4 to TRBJ1-5, with 8 bases matching TRBD1. CDR3 size: 14 residues. The germline V gene encodes CDR1 SGHNT and CDR2 YYREEE (reference sequence). J lost 7 bases, V lost 4 bases, and 7 bases had no gene match.

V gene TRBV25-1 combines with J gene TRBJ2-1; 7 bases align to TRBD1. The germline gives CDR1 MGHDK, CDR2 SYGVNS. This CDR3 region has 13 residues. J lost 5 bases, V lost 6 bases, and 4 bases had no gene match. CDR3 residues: CASRGQINNEQFF. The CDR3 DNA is TGTGCCAGCAGGGGACAGATAAACAATGAGCAGTTCTTC.

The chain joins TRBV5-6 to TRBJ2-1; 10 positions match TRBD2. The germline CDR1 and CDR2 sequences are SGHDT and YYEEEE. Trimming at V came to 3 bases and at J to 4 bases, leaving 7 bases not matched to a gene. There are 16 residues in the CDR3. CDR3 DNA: TGTGCCAGCAGCTCTCCCCGGACTAGCGGTTACAATGAGCAGTTCTTC. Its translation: CASSSPRTSGYNEQFF. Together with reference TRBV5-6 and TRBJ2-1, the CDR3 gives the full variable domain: DAGVTQSPTHLIKTRGQQVTLRCSPKSGHDTVSWYQQALGQGPQFIFQYYEEEERQRGNFPDRFSGHQFPNYSSELNVNALLLGDSALYLCASSSPRTSGYNEQFFGPGTRLTVL.

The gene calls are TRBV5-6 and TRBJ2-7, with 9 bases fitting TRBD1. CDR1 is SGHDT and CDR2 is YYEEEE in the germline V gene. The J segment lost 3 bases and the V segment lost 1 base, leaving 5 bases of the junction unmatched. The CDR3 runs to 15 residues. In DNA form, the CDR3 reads TGTGCCAGCAGCTTGTGGGACAGGGACGGCTACGAGCAGTACTTC. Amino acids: CASSLWDRDGYEQYF.

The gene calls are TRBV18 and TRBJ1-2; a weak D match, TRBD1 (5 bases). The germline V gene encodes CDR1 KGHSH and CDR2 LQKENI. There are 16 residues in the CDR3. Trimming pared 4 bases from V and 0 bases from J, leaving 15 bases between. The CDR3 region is CASSQGLLLPNYGYTF. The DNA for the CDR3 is TGTGCCAGCTCACAGGGACTTTTACTCCCTAACTATGGCTACACCTTC.

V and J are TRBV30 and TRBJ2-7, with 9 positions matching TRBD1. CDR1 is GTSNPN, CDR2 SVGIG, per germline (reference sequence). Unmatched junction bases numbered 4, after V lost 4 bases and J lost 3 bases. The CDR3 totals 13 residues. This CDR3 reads CAWIRQGVYEQYF. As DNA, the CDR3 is TGTGCCTGGATACGACAGGGGGTCTACGAGCAGTACTTC.

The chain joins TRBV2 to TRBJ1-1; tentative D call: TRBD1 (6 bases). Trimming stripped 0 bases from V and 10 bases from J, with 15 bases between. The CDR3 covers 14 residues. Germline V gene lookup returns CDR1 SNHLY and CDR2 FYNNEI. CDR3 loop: CASSEAAHQGGAFF. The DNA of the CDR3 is TGTGCCAGCAGTGAAGCGGCGCACCAAGGGGGAGCTTTCTTT.

The CDR3: CASRRGGETQYF. In DNA form, the CDR3 reads TGTGCCAGCAGACGGGGTGGGGAGACCCAGTACTTC. J is TRBJ2-5 and V is TRBV27; possible D gene TRBD2, 5 bases. The germline V and J ends were trimmed by 6 bases and 5 bases, with 10 bases remaining between them. Germline V gene data show CDR1 as MNHEY and CDR2 as SMNVEV (reference sequence). This CDR3 comprises 12 residues.

Written as DNA, the CDR3 is TGTGCCAGCAGCATGAGGGATACGCAGTATTTT. It specifies CASSMRDTQYF. The rearrangement links TRBV25-1 to TRBJ2-3; D is uncertain. Germline V gives CDR1 MGHDK, CDR2 SYGVNS. Trimming pared 6 bases from V and 6 bases from J, leaving 7 bases between. CDR3 length: 11 amino acids.

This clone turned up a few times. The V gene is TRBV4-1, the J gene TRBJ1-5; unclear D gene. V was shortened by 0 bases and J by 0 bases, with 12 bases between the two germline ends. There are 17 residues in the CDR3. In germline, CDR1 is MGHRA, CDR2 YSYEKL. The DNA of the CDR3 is TGCGCCAGCAGCCAAGAAGTGTCGGGATTTAGCAATCAGCCCCAGCATTTT. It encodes CASSQEVSGFSNQPQHF.

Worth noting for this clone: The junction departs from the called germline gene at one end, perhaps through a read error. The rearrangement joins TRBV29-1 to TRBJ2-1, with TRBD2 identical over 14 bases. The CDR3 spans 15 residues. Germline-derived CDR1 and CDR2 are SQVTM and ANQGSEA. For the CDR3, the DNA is TGCAGCGTAGAAGAGACTAGCGGGAGGGCCAATGAGCAGTTCTTC. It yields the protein CSVEETSGRANEQFF.

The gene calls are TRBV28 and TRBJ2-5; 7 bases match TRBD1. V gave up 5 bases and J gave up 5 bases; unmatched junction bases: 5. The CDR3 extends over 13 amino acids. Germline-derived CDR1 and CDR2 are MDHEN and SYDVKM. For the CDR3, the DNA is TGTGCCAGCAGTATGACAGGGTACGAGACCCAGTACTTC. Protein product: CASSMTGYETQYF.

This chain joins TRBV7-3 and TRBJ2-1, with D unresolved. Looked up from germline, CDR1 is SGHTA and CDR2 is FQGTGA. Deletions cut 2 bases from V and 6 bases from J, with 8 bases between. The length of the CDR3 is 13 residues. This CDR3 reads CASSLDSGNEQFF. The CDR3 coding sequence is TGTGCCAGCAGCTTAGATTCGGGCAATGAGCAGTTCTTC.

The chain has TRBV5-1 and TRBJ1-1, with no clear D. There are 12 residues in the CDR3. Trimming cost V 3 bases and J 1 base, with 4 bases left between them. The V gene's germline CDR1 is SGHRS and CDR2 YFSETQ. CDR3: CASSSPNTEAFF. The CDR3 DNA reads TGCGCCAGCAGCTCTCCGAACACTGAAGCTTTCTTT.

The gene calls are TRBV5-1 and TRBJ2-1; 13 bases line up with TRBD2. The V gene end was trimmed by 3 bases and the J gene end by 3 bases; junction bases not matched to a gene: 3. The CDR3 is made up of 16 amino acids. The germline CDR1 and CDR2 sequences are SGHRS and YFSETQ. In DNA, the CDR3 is TGCGCCAGCAGCTGGACTAGCGGGAGAGGCTACAATGAGCAGTTCTTC. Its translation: CASSWTSGRGYNEQFF.

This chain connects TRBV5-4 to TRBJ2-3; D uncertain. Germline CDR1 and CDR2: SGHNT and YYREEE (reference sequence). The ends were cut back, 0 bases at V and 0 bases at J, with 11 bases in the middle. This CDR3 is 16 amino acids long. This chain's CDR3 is CASSLELVGSTDTQYF. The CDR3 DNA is TGTGCCAGCAGCTTGGAGTTAGTCGGTAGCACAGATACGCAGTATTTT. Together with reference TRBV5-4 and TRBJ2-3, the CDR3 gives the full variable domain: ETGVTQSPTHLIKTRGQQVTLRCSSQSGHNTVSWYQQALGQGPQFIFQYYREEENGRGNFPPRFSGLQFPNYSSELNVNALELDDSALYLCASSLELVGSTDTQYFGPGTRLTVL.

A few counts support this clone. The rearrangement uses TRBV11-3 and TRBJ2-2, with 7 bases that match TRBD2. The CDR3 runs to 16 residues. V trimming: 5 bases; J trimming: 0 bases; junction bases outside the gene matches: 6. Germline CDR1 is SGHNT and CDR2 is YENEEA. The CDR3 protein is CASSPIAGANTGELFF. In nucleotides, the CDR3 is TGTGCCAGCAGCCCTATCGCGGGGGCGAACACCGGGGAGCTGTTTTTT. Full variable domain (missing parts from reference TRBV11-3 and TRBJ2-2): EAGVVQSPRYKIIEKKQPVAFWCNPISGHNTLYWYLQNLGQGPELLIRYENEEAVDDSQLPKDRFSAERLKGVDSTLKIQPAELGDSAVYLCASSPIAGANTGELFFGEGSRLTVL.

For the CDR3, the DNA is TGCGCCAGCAGCTTGGAAGGGGGACAGCCTTACTTC. This sequence encodes CASSLEGGQPYF. The chain links TRBV5-1 to TRBJ2-5, with TRBD1 identical over 7 bases. Germline trimming cut 0 bases from V and 14 bases from J; bases unmatched to any gene: 7. From germline, CDR1 is SGHRS and CDR2 YFSETQ. This CDR3 has 12 amino acids.

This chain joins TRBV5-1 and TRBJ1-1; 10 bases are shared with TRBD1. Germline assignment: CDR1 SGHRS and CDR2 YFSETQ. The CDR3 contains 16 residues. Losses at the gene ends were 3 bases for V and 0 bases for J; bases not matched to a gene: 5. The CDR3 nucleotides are TGCGCCAGCAGCTCCGGGACAGGGGACATGAACACTGAAGCTTTCTTT. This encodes CASSSGTGDMNTEAFF. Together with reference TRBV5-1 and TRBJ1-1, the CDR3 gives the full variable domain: KAGVTQTPRYLIKTRGQQVTLSCSPISGHRSVSWYQQTPGQGLQFLFEYFSETQRNKGNFPGRFSGRQFSNSRSEMNVSTLELGDSALYLCASSSGTGDMNTEAFFGQGTRLTVV.

The CDR3 is CASTPLSGEKLFF. CDR3 bases: TGTGCCAGCACACCCCTATCGGGTGAAAAACTGTTTTTT. The chain carries TRBV6-5 and TRBJ1-4; D remains ambiguous. V lost 7 bases to trimming and J lost 7 bases, with 13 bases between them. Germline V gene sequence: CDR1 MNHEY, CDR2 SVGAGI. CDR3 size: 13 residues.

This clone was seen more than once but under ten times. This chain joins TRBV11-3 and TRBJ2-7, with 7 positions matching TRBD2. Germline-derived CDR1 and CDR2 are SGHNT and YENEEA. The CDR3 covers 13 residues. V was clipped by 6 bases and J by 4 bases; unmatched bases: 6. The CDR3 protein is CASRREGVYEQYF. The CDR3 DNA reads TGTGCCAGCAGAAGGGAGGGAGTATACGAGCAGTACTTC.

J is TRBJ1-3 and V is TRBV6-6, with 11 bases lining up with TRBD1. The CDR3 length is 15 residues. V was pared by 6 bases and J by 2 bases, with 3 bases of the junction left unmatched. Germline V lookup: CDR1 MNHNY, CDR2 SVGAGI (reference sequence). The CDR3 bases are TGTGCCAGCAGCTTGGGACAGGGGGCTGGAAACACCATATATTTT. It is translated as CASSLGQGAGNTIYF.

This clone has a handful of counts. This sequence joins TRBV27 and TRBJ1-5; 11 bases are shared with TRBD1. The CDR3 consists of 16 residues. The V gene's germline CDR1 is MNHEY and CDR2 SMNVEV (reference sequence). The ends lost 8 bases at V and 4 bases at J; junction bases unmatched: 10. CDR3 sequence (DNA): TGTGCCAGCTCTAGGGCCGGGACAGGGGGTAATCAGCCCCAGCATTTT. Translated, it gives CASSRAGTGGNQPQHF.

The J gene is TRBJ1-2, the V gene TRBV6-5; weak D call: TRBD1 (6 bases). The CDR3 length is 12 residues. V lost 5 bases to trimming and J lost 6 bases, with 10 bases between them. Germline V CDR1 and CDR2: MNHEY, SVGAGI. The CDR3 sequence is CASSRNRDGYTF. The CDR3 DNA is TGTGCCAGCAGTAGAAACAGGGATGGCTACACCTTC.

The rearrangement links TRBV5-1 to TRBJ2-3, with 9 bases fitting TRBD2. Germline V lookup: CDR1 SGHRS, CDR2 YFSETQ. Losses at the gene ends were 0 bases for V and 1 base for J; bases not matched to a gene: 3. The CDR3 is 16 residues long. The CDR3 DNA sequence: TGCGCCAGCAGCTTGGGGCGGACTAGCGGCACAGATACGCAGTATTTT. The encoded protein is CASSLGRTSGTDTQYF. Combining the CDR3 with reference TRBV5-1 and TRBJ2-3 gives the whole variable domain KAGVTQTPRYLIKTRGQQVTLSCSPISGHRSVSWYQQTPGQGLQFLFEYFSETQRNKGNFPGRFSGRQFSNSRSEMNVSTLELGDSALYLCASSLGRTSGTDTQYFGPGTRLTVL.